The 29 T cell receptor beta chains listed next were all sequenced from one sample in a study of cytomegalovirus exposure and HLA in healthy donors. Primers: 60 Vbeta forward and 13 Jbeta reverse. The data were produced by immunoSEQ multiplex PCR, yet TCRdb's version contains in-frame clones alone and is incomplete. The repertoire includes about 100,000 clones, around 76% of them detected once, and roughly 20% sits in the top ten. The sample comprised PBMCs. The receptors derive from a woman between 55 and 75 years old in good health and CMV-seropositive.

By share, this clone counts as medium-sized (0.01 to 0.1%). The J gene is TRBJ1-3, the V gene TRBV5-1, with 10 bases fitting TRBD1. CDR1 and CDR2 from the germline V gene are SGHRS and YFSETQ. CDR3 length: 13 residues. V lost 7 bases and J lost 4; bases outside the gene matches: 2. In DNA form, the CDR3 reads TGCGCCAGCGGGACAGGGGAAGGAAACACCATATATTTT. This codes for CASGTGEGNTIYF.

This clone has just a few counts. J is TRBJ1-1 and V is TRBV19, with 9 bases identical to TRBD1. The CDR3 loop spans 13 amino acids. Trimming removed 6 bases from V and 6 bases from J; junction bases left unmatched: 5. From germline, CDR1 is LNHDA and CDR2 SQIVND (reference sequence). The CDR3, as DNA: TGTGCCAGTAGAACAGGGGGCTCCTCTGAAGCTTTCTTT. Amino acids: CASRTGGSSEAFF. Combining the CDR3 with reference TRBV19 and TRBJ1-1 gives the whole variable domain DGGITQSPKYLFRKEGQNVTLSCEQNLNHDAMYWYRQDPGQGLRLIYYSQIVNDFQKGDIAEGYSVSREKKESFPLTVTSAQKNPTAFYLCASRTGGSSEAFFGQGTRLTVV.

The genes are TRBV9 and TRBJ2-5; 9 positions agree with TRBD2. The V and J ends lost 0 bases and 4 bases, in that order; junction bases with no gene match: 7. Germline V gene data show CDR1 as SGDLS and CDR2 as YYNGEE. The CDR3 loop spans 16 amino acids. Here the CDR3 DNA reads TGTGCCAGCAGCGTAGGCGGGAGGGCCGGGGCAGAGACCCAGTACTTC. It specifies CASSVGGRAGAETQYF. The full variable domain, in which reference TRBV9 and TRBJ2-5 provide the parts outside the CDR3, is DSGVTQTPKHLITATGQRVTLRCSPRSGDLSVYWYQQSLDQGLQFLIQYYNGEERAKGNILERFSAQQFPDLHSELNLSSLELGDSALYFCASSVGGRAGAETQYFGPGTRLLVL.

CDR3 in amino acids: CASAIAGGPRYEQYF. The CDR3 coding sequence is TGTGCCAGCGCAATAGCGGGAGGGCCTCGGTACGAGCAGTACTTC. V is TRBV27 and J is TRBJ2-7, with 11 bases identical to TRBD2. Germline V gene data show CDR1 as MNHEY and CDR2 as SMNVEV (reference sequence). Trimming at V came to 8 bases and at J to 4 bases, leaving 10 bases not matched to a gene. The CDR3 contains 15 residues.

The chain links TRBV7-9 to TRBJ2-2, with D perhaps matching TRBD1 (7 bases). V lost 8 bases, J lost 6 bases, and 16 bases lay in between. CDR3 length equals 14 residues. Germline CDR1 is SEHNR and CDR2 is FQNEAQ (reference sequence). CDR3 bases: TGTGCCAGCTCTCGAGGCAGGGGGGCCGGGGAGCTGTTTTTT. The encoded protein is CASSRGRGAGELFF.

This chain joins TRBV9 and TRBJ1-2; D may be TRBD1 (5 bases). Germline V gene lookup returns CDR1 SGDLS and CDR2 YYNGEE. CDR3 length: 13 amino acids. V dropped 3 bases and J dropped 3 bases, with 9 bases sitting between them. As DNA, the CDR3 is TGTGCCAGCAGCGCCCAGGGCTACTATGGCTACACCTTC. Its translation is CASSAQGYYGYTF.

V usage is TRBV19 and J usage is TRBJ2-1, with a possible D match to TRBD2 (5 bases). CDR3 length: 16 amino acids. The germline gives CDR1 LNHDA, CDR2 SQIVND (reference sequence). Trimming removed 5 bases at V and 3 bases at J, with 17 bases between. The CDR3 loop is CASSSQLVGLYNEQFF. CDR3 nucleotides: TGTGCCAGTAGTTCACAACTAGTGGGTCTCTACAATGAGCAGTTCTTC.

The V and J genes are TRBV7-9 and TRBJ1-1; possible D gene TRBD1, 6 bases. CDR1 SEHNR and CDR2 FQNEAQ come from the germline V gene (reference sequence). V was clipped by 5 bases and J by 5 bases, with 9 bases between them. This CDR3 is 12 amino acids long. The CDR3 nucleotides read TGTGCCAGCAGCCCTGGACAGACTGAAGCTTTCTTT. It is translated as CASSPGQTEAFF.

This clone was seen just once. The V gene is TRBV2, the J gene TRBJ1-5; 7 bases match TRBD1. V lost 6 bases and J lost 1; bases outside the gene matches: 9. The CDR3 runs 16 residues. Per the germline V gene, CDR1 is SNHLY and CDR2 is FYNNEI. The CDR3 spells CASSAQTGISNQPQHF. The CDR3 DNA is TGTGCCAGCAGCGCGCAGACAGGGATAAGCAATCAGCCCCAGCATTTT.

This clone has a handful of counts. J is TRBJ1-1 and V is TRBV18; D is possibly TRBD1 (6 bases). Germline-derived CDR1 and CDR2 are KGHSH and LQKENI. Trimming cost V 3 bases and J 2 bases, with 13 bases left between them. The CDR3 sequence is 15 residues long. The chain's CDR3 is CASSPLGTSNTEAFF. CDR3 nucleotide sequence: TGTGCCAGCTCACCGCTCGGGACATCCAACACTGAAGCTTTCTTT.

This clone was observed a single time. The chain recombines TRBV5-4 with TRBJ1-1; the D gene is possibly TRBD1 (6 bases). Germline assignment: CDR1 SGHNT and CDR2 YYREEE (reference sequence). V lost 3 bases, J lost 7 bases, and 19 bases lay in between. This CDR3 region has 15 residues. The CDR3 DNA reads as TGTGCCAGCAGCTCCGGACGAAAGGGGACATTTGAAGCTTTCTTT. It is translated as CASSSGRKGTFEAFF.

The chain has TRBV6-6 and TRBJ2-6; D gene unclear. Trimming took off 6 bases at V and 3 bases at J, with 9 bases between the two ends. This CDR3 contains 14 residues. Germline V CDR1 and CDR2: MNHNY, SVGAGI (reference sequence). The DNA of the CDR3 is TGTGCCAGCAGCCTCTCCGGTGGGGCCAACGTCCTGACTTTC. Its translation is CASSLSGGANVLTF.

The V gene is TRBV4-1, the J gene TRBJ2-1, with 12 bases matching TRBD2. V dropped 3 bases and J dropped 9; count of bases not matched to a gene: 9. The CDR3 length is 16 residues. The germline gives CDR1 MGHRA, CDR2 YSYEKL. CDR3 amino acids: CASSHPLAGGPGEQFF. The CDR3 coding sequence is TGCGCCAGCAGCCACCCCCTAGCGGGAGGGCCTGGTGAGCAGTTCTTC.

The chain employs TRBV19 and TRBJ2-1; the match to TRBD2 covers 10 bases. The ends lost 5 bases at V and 5 bases at J; junction bases unmatched: 12. The CDR3 has 17 residues. The germline gives CDR1 LNHDA, CDR2 SQIVND (reference sequence). CDR3 in amino acids: CASSPRTLAGDNNEQFF. In nucleotides, the CDR3 is TGTGCCAGTAGTCCAAGGACGCTAGCGGGAGATAACAATGAGCAGTTCTTC. Looking up the rest from reference TRBV19 and TRBJ2-1 gives the full variable domain: DGGITQSPKYLFRKEGQNVTLSCEQNLNHDAMYWYRQDPGQGLRLIYYSQIVNDFQKGDIAEGYSVSREKKESFPLTVTSAQKNPTAFYLCASSPRTLAGDNNEQFFGPGTRLTVL.

The chain is built from TRBV6-6 and TRBJ1-1; D is perhaps TRBD1 (5 bases). V was trimmed by 0 bases and J by 7 bases, leaving 9 bases between them. The CDR3 has 13 amino acids. The germline V gene has CDR1 MNHNY and CDR2 SVGAGI (reference sequence). CDR3 loop: CASSYSRQFEAFF. CDR3 coding DNA: TGTGCCAGCAGTTACTCGAGACAGTTTGAAGCTTTCTTT.

The J gene is TRBJ1-5, the V gene TRBV7-8; D call uncertain. There are 14 residues in the CDR3. Germline V gene data show CDR1 as SGHVS and CDR2 as FQNEAQ. V was cut by 0 bases and J by 4 bases, with 7 bases left in between. The chain's CDR3 is CASSLAYRNQPQHF. CDR3 bases: TGTGCCAGCAGCTTAGCTTATAGAAATCAGCCCCAGCATTTT. The full variable domain, in which reference TRBV7-8 and TRBJ1-5 provide the parts outside the CDR3, is GAGVSQSPRYKVAKRGQDVALRCDPISGHVSLFWYQQALGQGPEFLTYFQNEAQLDKSGLPSDRFFAERPEGSVSTLKIQRTQQEDSAVYLCASSLAYRNQPQHFGDGTRLSIL.

This rearrangement joins TRBV10-3 to TRBJ2-7; weak D call: TRBD1 (6 bases). The CDR3 is made up of 13 amino acids. CDR1 and CDR2 from the germline V gene are ENHRY and SYGVKD. Trimming took off 4 bases at V and 6 bases at J, with 13 bases between the two ends. CDR3 DNA sequence: TGTGCCATCAGTGGGCAACAGGGTGGCGAGCAGTACTTC. It is translated as CAISGQQGGEQYF.

The J gene is TRBJ1-1, the V gene TRBV4-1, with D perhaps TRBD1 (6 bases). Germline V CDR1 and CDR2: MGHRA, YSYEKL. V was pared by 0 bases and J by 3 bases, with 32 bases between. CDR3 length equals 22 residues. The CDR3 region is CASSQDTWGGMTVRKGDTEAFF. The CDR3 DNA follows: TGCGCCAGCAGCCAAGATACATGGGGGGGAATGACTGTACGGAAGGGGGACACTGAAGCTTTCTTT.

This clone has more than one count but fewer than ten. The chain is built from TRBV6-6 and TRBJ1-1, with D maybe TRBD1 (6 bases). Trimming cost V 6 bases and J 1 base, with 9 bases left between them. Looked up from germline, CDR1 is MNHNY and CDR2 is SVGAGI (reference sequence). This CDR3 has 13 amino acids. CDR3 sequence reads: CASRAQGNTEAFF. CDR3 sequence (DNA): TGTGCCAGCAGGGCACAGGGGAACACTGAAGCTTTCTTT.

This chain connects TRBV9 to TRBJ2-5; 10 nucleotides match TRBD2. The V and J ends lost 0 bases and 5 bases, in that order; junction bases with no gene match: 7. Germline CDR1 SGDLS, CDR2 YYNGEE. CDR3 length: 16 residues. CDR3 residues: CASSVVGLAGVETQYF. CDR3 sequence (DNA): TGTGCCAGCAGCGTAGTAGGCCTAGCGGGAGTGGAGACCCAGTACTTC. The full variable domain, rest sourced from reference TRBV9 and TRBJ2-5, is DSGVTQTPKHLITATGQRVTLRCSPRSGDLSVYWYQQSLDQGLQFLIQYYNGEERAKGNILERFSAQQFPDLHSELNLSSLELGDSALYFCASSVVGLAGVETQYFGPGTRLLVL.

This chain uses TRBV23-1 with TRBJ1-1; D is ambiguous. TRBV23-1 is given ORF status, its function remaining uncertain. This CDR3 has 14 amino acids. V lost 7 bases and J lost 4, with 16 bases in between. Here the CDR3 DNA reads TGCGCCAGCAACCCACGGGTTTCGGGCACTGAAGCTTTCTTT. Amino acids: CASNPRVSGTEAFF.

The gene calls are TRBV6-5 and TRBJ1-6; perhaps TRBD1 as D (6 bases). V lost 1 base and J 9 bases, leaving 10 bases between the germline ends. CDR1 is MNHEY and CDR2 is SVGAGI in the germline V gene. The CDR3 contains 14 residues. The CDR3 nucleotides read TGTGCCAGCAGTTACTTCAGGGGCACTTCACCCCTCCACTTT. Its translation: CASSYFRGTSPLHF.

V is TRBV7-9 and J is TRBJ2-1, with TRBD1 as a possible D gene (5 bases). The CDR3 runs to 15 residues. Germline V gene data show CDR1 as SEHNR and CDR2 as FQNEAQ (reference sequence). The ends were cut back, 5 bases at V and 10 bases at J, with 21 bases in the middle. The CDR3 sequence: CASSPGSRTSGEQFF. In nucleotides, the CDR3 is TGTGCCAGCAGCCCAGGGTCTAGGACCTCCGGGGAGCAGTTCTTC.

The CDR3 DNA sequence: TGTGCCAGCAGCCAAATGTCAGGTGGCGAGCAGTACTTC. As protein: CASSQMSGGEQYF. V and J are TRBV7-3 and TRBJ2-7; D gene unclear. The CDR3 length is 13 residues. V gave up 5 bases and J gave up 6 bases, with 14 bases separating them. Germline values: CDR1 SGHTA, CDR2 FQGTGA.

This clone was seen a handful of times. The chain recombines TRBV19 with TRBJ1-1; tentatively, D is TRBD1 (5 bases). The CDR3 is made up of 11 amino acids. CDR1 is LNHDA, CDR2 SQIVND, per germline (reference sequence). Trimming shortened V by 5 bases and J by 7 bases, and 8 bases separated the two germline ends. CDR3 DNA sequence: TGTGCCAGTAGTGGGGCAGTTGAAGCTTTCTTT. This encodes CASSGAVEAFF.

This chain uses TRBV28 with TRBJ2-7; 7 positions match TRBD1. Germline CDR1 and CDR2: MDHEN and SYDVKM. V shed 6 bases and J 1 base; nucleotides not matched to a gene: 3. The length of the CDR3 is 13 residues. The CDR3 DNA follows: TGTGCCAGCAGCCGGGGACAGTCCTACGAGCAGTACTTC. It yields the protein CASSRGQSYEQYF.

The rearrangement links TRBV23-1 to TRBJ2-2; 12 positions agree with TRBD2. TRBV23-1 is annotated as an ORF whose role is uncertain. The CDR3 consists of 16 residues. V lost 4 bases to trimming and J lost 6 bases; unmatched junction nucleotides: 6. This chain's CDR3 is CASSPRLAGVAGELFF. As DNA, the CDR3 is TGCGCCAGCAGTCCTCGACTAGCGGGAGTCGCCGGGGAGCTGTTTTTT.

The genes are TRBV5-4 and TRBJ1-2; 7 nucleotides match TRBD1. This CDR3 is 14 amino acids long. Germline CDR1 reads SGHNT; CDR2 reads YYREEE (reference sequence). With 1 base clipped from V and 8 bases from J, the junction kept 8 bases outside the gene matches. The CDR3 sequence is CASSLRGRPYGYTF. Here the CDR3 DNA reads TGTGCCAGCAGCTTGAGGGGGCGCCCCTACGGCTACACCTTC.

The chain joins TRBV7-9 to TRBJ2-1; no clear D gene. V lost 6 bases, J lost 6 bases, and 6 bases lay in between. Per germline, CDR1 SEHNR and CDR2 FQNEAQ (reference sequence). The CDR3 contains 11 residues. CDR3 DNA sequence: TGTGCCAGCAGTTGGAGCAATGAGCAGTTCTTC. Amino acid sequence: CASSWSNEQFF.